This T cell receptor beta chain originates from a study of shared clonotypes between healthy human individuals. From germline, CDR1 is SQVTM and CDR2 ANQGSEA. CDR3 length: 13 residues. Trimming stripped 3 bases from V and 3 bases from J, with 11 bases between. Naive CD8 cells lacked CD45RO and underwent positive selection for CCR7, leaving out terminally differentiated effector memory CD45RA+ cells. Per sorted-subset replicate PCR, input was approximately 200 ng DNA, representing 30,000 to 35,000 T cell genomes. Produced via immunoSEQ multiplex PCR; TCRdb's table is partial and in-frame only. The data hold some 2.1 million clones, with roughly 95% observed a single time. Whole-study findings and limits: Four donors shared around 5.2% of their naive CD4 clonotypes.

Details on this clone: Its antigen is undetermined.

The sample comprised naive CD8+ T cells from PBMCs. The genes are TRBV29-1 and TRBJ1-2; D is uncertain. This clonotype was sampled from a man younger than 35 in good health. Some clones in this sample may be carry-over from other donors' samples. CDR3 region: CSVDPGSDYGYTF. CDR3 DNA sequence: TGCAGCGTTGACCCGGGATCTGACTATGGCTACACCTTC. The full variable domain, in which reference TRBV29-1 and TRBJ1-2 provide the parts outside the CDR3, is SAVISQKPSRDICQRGTSLTIQCQVDSQVTMMFWYRQQPGQSLTLIATANQGSEATYESGFVIDKFPISRPNLTFSTLTVSNMSPEDSSIYLCSVDPGSDYGYTFGSGTRLTVV.